These 24 T cell receptor beta chains came from one sample sequenced in a study of T-cell reconstitution after alpha-beta-depleted transplantation in children. The library targeted TCRbeta and was prepared with unique molecular identifiers. In TCRdb, the PCR reads were re-called with MiXCR into one record per CDR3 protein. The table lists some 840,000 distinct CDR3 sequences, about 16% of them singletons. The sequencing here drew on PBMCs, mostly from graft donor cells, taken 360 days after TCRalphabeta/CD19-depleted stem cell transplant. The receptors derive from a male patient between 10 and 17 years old who had a stem cell transplant for acute lymphoblastic leukemia, so the T cells may come from the graft donor.

Many counts were recorded for this clonotype. The chain carries TRBV4-1 and TRBJ2-5; D unclear. CDR3 size: 14 residues. CDR1 MGHRA and CDR2 YSYEKL come from the germline V gene. V was shortened by 0 bases and J by 7 bases, with 12 bases between the two germline ends. DNA for the CDR3: TGCGCCAGCAGCCAAGATTGGCGGACGGGGACCCAGTACTTC. Translating gives CASSQDWRTGTQYF.

This clonotype was picked up many times. This sequence joins TRBV12-3 or TRBV12-4 and TRBJ1-1; D is perhaps TRBD1 (6 bases). CDR3 length equals 12 residues. With 6 bases removed from V and 4 bases from J, the gap between germline ends came to 9 bases. CDR3 amino acids: CASRKGGTEAFF. The CDR3 nucleotides read TGTGCCAGCAGGAAGGGGGGCACTGAAGCTTTCTTT.

The rearrangement uses TRBV12-3 or TRBV12-4 and TRBJ2-7; D not certain. CDR3 length: 13 residues. Trimming left V 4 bases short and J 3 bases short, with 10 bases between. This chain's CDR3 is CASSWGTDYEQYF. The CDR3 bases are TGTGCCAGCAGTTGGGGTACCGACTACGAGCAGTACTTC.

V is TRBV20-1 and J is TRBJ1-2; D gene uncertain. Trimming left V 3 bases short and J 4 bases short, with 12 bases between. This CDR3 is built from 13 residues. Germline loops: CDR1 DFQATT, CDR2 SNEGSKA (reference sequence). The CDR3 DNA sequence: TGCAGTGCTAGCGGGGTGGTTCGCTATGGCTACACCTTC. This sequence encodes CSASGVVRYGYTF.

This clonotype was counted a few times. The chain couples TRBV27 to TRBJ2-1; 10 bases align to TRBD2. CDR3 length: 15 residues. Losses at the gene ends were 8 bases for V and 7 bases for J; bases not matched to a gene: 11. CDR1 MNHEY and CDR2 SMNVEV come from the germline V gene (reference sequence). CDR3 bases: TGTGCCAGCCATGTTTCGAGCGGGAGGGTAAATGAGCAGTTCTTC. Amino acid sequence: CASHVSSGRVNEQFF.

The chain uses TRBV6-1 and TRBJ2-3; TRBD2 aligns across 7 bases. CDR3 size: 14 residues. V shed 7 bases, J shed 2 bases, and the junction held 6 bases outside the gene matches. Germline values: CDR1 MNHNS, CDR2 SASEGT. In nucleotides, the CDR3 is TGTGCCAGCAATAGGCGGGAGAACACAGATACGCAGTATTTT. Its protein product is CASNRRENTDTQYF.

The chain joins TRBV13 to TRBJ2-5; 11 positions agree with TRBD1. The CDR3 is 20 residues long. Germline lookup yields CDR1 PRHDT and CDR2 FYEKMQ (reference sequence). V lost 4 bases and J lost 4; bases outside the gene matches: 20. The chain's CDR3 is CASSSEVTGTGGVMRETQYF. The CDR3 DNA follows: TGTGCCAGCAGCTCCGAGGTCACCGGGACAGGGGGAGTGATGAGAGAGACCCAGTACTTC.

There are a few counts of this clonotype. CDR3 sequence: CSVPQAVTDTQYF. The CDR3 DNA follows: TGCAGCGTGCCGCAAGCCGTCACAGATACGCAGTATTTT. This chain uses TRBV29-1 with TRBJ2-3; D is undetermined. This CDR3 has 13 residues. Trimming stripped 6 bases from V and 2 bases from J, with 12 bases between. CDR1 and CDR2 (germline): SQVTM, ANQGSEA.

This clonotype was seen a handful of times. The chain carries TRBV5-1 and TRBJ1-2; TRBD1 agrees at 7 bases. Germline CDR1 reads SGHRS; CDR2 reads YFSETQ. J lost 4 bases, V lost 2 bases, and 2 bases had no gene match. The CDR3 is made up of 13 amino acids. The CDR3 here is CASSFEGAYGYTF. The CDR3, as DNA: TGCGCCAGCAGCTTTGAGGGGGCCTATGGCTACACCTTC.

V is TRBV4-1 and J is TRBJ1-1, with D possibly being TRBD1 (5 bases). V lost 5 bases and J 0 bases, leaving 19 bases between the germline ends. The CDR3 contains 17 residues. The germline CDR1 and CDR2 sequences are MGHRA and YSYEKL. The CDR3 reads CASSSPSRAGMNTEAFF. The CDR3 region has the DNA TGCGCCAGCAGCTCCCCTTCCAGGGCAGGCATGAACACTGAAGCTTTCTTT.

This chain joins TRBV2 and TRBJ2-3, with D possibly TRBD2 on 6 matching bases. This CDR3 contains 11 residues. The germline V and J ends were trimmed by 10 bases and 3 bases, with 8 bases remaining between them. CDR1 and CDR2 from the germline V gene are SNHLY and FYNNEI. DNA for the CDR3: TGTGCCACCGGGAGAACAGATACGCAGTATTTT. It yields the protein CATGRTDTQYF.

This clonotype has more than one count but fewer than ten. This chain connects TRBV11-2 to TRBJ2-6; 10 bases are a match to TRBD1. CDR1 and CDR2 from the germline V gene are SGHAT and FQNNGV. The CDR3 covers 17 residues. The V gene end was trimmed by 5 bases and the J gene end by 3 bases; junction bases not matched to a gene: 7. CDR3 in DNA: TGTGCCAGCAGCCGGGACAGGGGATTCGTTGGGGCCAACGTCCTGACTTTC. This codes for CASSRDRGFVGANVLTF.

This clonotype turned up a few times. This chain's CDR3 is CASSLTSGSSTDTQYF. The CDR3 DNA follows: TGTGCCAGCAGCTTAACCAGCGGGAGTTCCACAGATACGCAGTATTTT. This chain uses TRBV7-3 with TRBJ2-3, with 8 bases aligning to TRBD2. From germline, CDR1 is SGHTA and CDR2 FQGTGA. This CDR3 contains 16 residues. The V gene end was trimmed by 0 bases and the J gene end by 2 bases; junction bases not matched to a gene: 4. The full variable domain, with the rest looked up from reference TRBV7-3 and TRBJ2-3, is GAGVSQTPSNKVTEKGKYVELRCDPISGHTALYWYRQSLGQGPEFLIYFQGTGAADDSGLPNDRFFAVRPEGSVSTLKIQRTERGDSAVYLCASSLTSGSSTDTQYFGPGTRLTVL.

This clonotype was counted ten times or more. The gene calls are TRBV12-3 or TRBV12-4 and TRBJ2-2; D uncertain. The length of the CDR3 is 11 residues. Deletions cut 6 bases from V and 4 bases from J, with 3 bases between. The CDR3 sequence: CASRGTGELFF. CDR3 DNA sequence: TGTGCCAGCAGGGGCACCGGGGAGCTGTTTTTT.

V and J are TRBV13 and TRBJ2-1, with a possible D match to TRBD2 (5 bases). The CDR3 is 17 amino acids. From germline, CDR1 is PRHDT and CDR2 FYEKMQ (reference sequence). V lost 3 bases, J lost 0 bases, and 15 bases lay in between. CDR3 coding DNA: TGTGCCAGCAGCTTCTCCACGGAGGCACCCTCCTACAATGAGCAGTTCTTC. Translation: CASSFSTEAPSYNEQFF. The full variable domain, in which reference TRBV13 and TRBJ2-1 provide the parts outside the CDR3, is AAGVIQSPRHLIKEKRETATLKCYPIPRHDTVYWYQQGPGQDPQFLISFYEKMQSDKGSIPDRFSAQQFSDYHSELNMSSLELGDSALYFCASSFSTEAPSYNEQFFGPGTRLTVL.

The rearrangement joins TRBV29-1 to TRBJ2-7, with 7 positions matching TRBD2. The CDR3 length is 14 residues. Germline-derived CDR1 and CDR2 are SQVTM and ANQGSEA. V lost 1 base to trimming and J lost 2 bases; unmatched junction nucleotides: 5. The CDR3 sequence: CSVEVIGLAYEQYF. The CDR3 nucleotides are TGCAGCGTTGAAGTTATTGGACTAGCCTACGAGCAGTACTTC.

This clonotype was seen a handful of times. The chain has TRBV12-3 or TRBV12-4 and TRBJ2-1; unclear D gene. This CDR3 spans 17 amino acids. Trimming cost V 6 bases and J 6 bases, with 24 bases left between them. The CDR3 here is CASSPSLTGFWGNEQFF. The CDR3 DNA is TGTGCCAGCAGCCCGTCCCTGACCGGTTTCTGGGGCAATGAGCAGTTCTTC.

This chain uses TRBV11-2 with TRBJ1-5, with D possibly TRBD1 on 5 matching bases. CDR1 is SGHAT and CDR2 is FQNNGV in the germline V gene. The V and J ends lost 3 bases and 8 bases respectively, with 8 bases between them. The CDR3 consists of 12 residues. The CDR3 loop reads CASSFGGKPQHF. CDR3 coding DNA: TGTGCCAGCAGCTTTGGGGGGAAGCCCCAGCATTTT.

The V gene is TRBV4-1, the J gene TRBJ2-1, with 7 bases identical to TRBD2. After removal of 1 base from V and 4 bases from J, the junction contained 7 bases not matched to a gene. In germline, CDR1 is MGHRA, CDR2 YSYEKL. The CDR3 runs 16 residues. DNA of the CDR3: TGCGCCAGCAGCCAAGTGGGCGGGAGCCAGTACAATGAGCAGTTCTTC. Translation: CASSQVGGSQYNEQFF.

This clonotype was detected only once. The genes are TRBV12-3 or TRBV12-4 and TRBJ1-5; D is perhaps TRBD1 (6 bases). The CDR3 contains 14 residues. V lost 7 bases to trimming and J lost 6 bases, with 16 bases between them. CDR3 loop: CASTLGGAAQPQHF. The DNA of the CDR3 is TGTGCCAGCACCCTGGGGGGGGCCGCTCAGCCCCAGCATTTT.

This clonotype occurred a few times. The chain has TRBV6-6 and TRBJ1-5; no clear D. Germline CDR1 and CDR2: MNHNY and SVGAGI (reference sequence). The CDR3 runs to 11 residues. Trimming took off 2 bases at V and 12 bases at J, with 8 bases between the two ends. CDR3 in amino acids: CASSYGQYQHF. In DNA, the CDR3 is TGTGCCAGCAGTTACGGGCAATACCAGCATTTT.

Remarks on this clonotype: This could be a read error, since a much larger clone is one nucleotide away. V is TRBV4-1 and J is TRBJ2-5; D is perhaps TRBD1 (6 bases). There are 15 residues in the CDR3. Trimming took 4 bases from V and 5 from J, leaving 17 bases between them. CDR1 is MGHRA and CDR2 is YSYEKL in the germline V gene. The DNA of the CDR3 is TGCGCCAGCAGCCGTACCAGGGGAGTAGGGGAGACCCAGTACTTC. It codes for CASSRTRGVGETQYF.

This clonotype was detected only a few times. This chain uses TRBV2 with TRBJ2-1, with TRBD2 as a possible D gene (5 bases). Between the trimmed V and J ends, which lost 3 bases and 1 base, there was a span of 10 bases. This CDR3 is 15 amino acids long. Germline V gene data show CDR1 as SNHLY and CDR2 as FYNNEI. The DNA for the CDR3 is TGTGCCAGCAGTGAGTGGAGCGGTTCCTACAATGAGCAGTTCTTC. Translating gives CASSEWSGSYNEQFF.

This clonotype was counted at least ten times. The J gene is TRBJ2-7, the V gene TRBV12-3 or TRBV12-4; 7 bases map to TRBD1. V shed 6 bases and J 0 bases; nucleotides not matched to a gene: 5. The CDR3 consists of 14 residues. CDR3 sequence: CASRATGVSYEQYF. The DNA for the CDR3 is TGTGCCAGCAGGGCTACAGGGGTCTCCTACGAGCAGTACTTC.